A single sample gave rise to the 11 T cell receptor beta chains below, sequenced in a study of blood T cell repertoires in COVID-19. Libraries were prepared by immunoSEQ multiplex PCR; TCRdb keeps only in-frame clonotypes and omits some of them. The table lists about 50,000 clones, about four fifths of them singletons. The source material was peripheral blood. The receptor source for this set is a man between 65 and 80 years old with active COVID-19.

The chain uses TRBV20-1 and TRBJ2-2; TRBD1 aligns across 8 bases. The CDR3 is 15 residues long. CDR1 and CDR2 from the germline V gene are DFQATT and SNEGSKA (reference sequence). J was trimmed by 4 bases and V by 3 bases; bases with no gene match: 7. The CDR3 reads CSASRTGTGTGELFF. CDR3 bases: TGCAGTGCTAGTCGGACAGGGACCGGCACCGGGGAGCTGTTTTTT.

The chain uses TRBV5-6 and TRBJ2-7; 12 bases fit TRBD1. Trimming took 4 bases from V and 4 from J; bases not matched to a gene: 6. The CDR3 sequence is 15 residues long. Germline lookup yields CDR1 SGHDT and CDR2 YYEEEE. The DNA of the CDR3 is TGTGCCAGCAGCCACCGGGACAGGGGGCTGTACGAGCAGTACTTC. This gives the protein CASSHRDRGLYEQYF.

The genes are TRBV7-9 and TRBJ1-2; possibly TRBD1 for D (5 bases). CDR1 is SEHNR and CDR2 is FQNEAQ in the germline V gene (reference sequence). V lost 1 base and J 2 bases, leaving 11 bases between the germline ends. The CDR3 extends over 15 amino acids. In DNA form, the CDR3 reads TGTGCCAGCAGCTTAGAAGTACAGGTGAACTATGGCTACACCTTC. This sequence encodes CASSLEVQVNYGYTF.

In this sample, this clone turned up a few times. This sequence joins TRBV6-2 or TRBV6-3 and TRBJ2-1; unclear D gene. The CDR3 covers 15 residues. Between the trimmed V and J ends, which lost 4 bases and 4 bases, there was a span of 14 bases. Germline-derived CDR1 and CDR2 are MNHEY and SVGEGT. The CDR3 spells CASSFRLEDYNEQFF. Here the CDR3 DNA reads TGTGCCAGCAGTTTTCGACTGGAAGATTACAATGAGCAGTTCTTC.

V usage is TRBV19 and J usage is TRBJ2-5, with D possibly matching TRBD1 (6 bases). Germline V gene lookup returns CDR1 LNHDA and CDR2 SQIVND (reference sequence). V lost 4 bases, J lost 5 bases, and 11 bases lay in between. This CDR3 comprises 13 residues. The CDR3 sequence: CASSTNTGETQYF. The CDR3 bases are TGTGCCAGTAGTACAAACACAGGGGAGACCCAGTACTTC.

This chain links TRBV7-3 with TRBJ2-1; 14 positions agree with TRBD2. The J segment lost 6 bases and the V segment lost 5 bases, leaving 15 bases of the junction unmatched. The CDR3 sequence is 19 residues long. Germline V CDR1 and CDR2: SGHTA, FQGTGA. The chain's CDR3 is CASSTRLAGGPWLGNEQFF. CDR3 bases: TGTGCCAGCAGCACCAGACTAGCGGGGGGGCCTTGGCTGGGCAATGAGCAGTTCTTC.

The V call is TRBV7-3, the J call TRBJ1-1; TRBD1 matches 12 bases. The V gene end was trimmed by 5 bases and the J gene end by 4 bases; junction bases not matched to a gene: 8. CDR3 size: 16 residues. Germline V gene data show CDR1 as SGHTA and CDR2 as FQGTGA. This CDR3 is CASSTGQGAEGTEAFF. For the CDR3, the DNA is TGTGCCAGCAGCACGGGACAGGGGGCTGAGGGCACTGAAGCTTTCTTT.

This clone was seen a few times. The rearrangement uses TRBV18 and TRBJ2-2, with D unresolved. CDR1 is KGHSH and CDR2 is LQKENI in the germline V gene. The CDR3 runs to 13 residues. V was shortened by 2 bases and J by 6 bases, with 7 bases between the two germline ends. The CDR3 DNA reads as TGTGCCAGCTCACCAGGGCTGGCCGGGGAGCTGTTTTTT. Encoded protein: CASSPGLAGELFF.

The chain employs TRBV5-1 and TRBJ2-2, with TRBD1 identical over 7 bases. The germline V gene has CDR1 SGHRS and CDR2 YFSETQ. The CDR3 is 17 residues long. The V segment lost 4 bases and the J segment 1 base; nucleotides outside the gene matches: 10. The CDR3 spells CASSHLTGRLNTGELFF. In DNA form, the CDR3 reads TGCGCCAGCAGCCACCTGACAGGGCGCTTGAACACCGGGGAGCTGTTTTTT.

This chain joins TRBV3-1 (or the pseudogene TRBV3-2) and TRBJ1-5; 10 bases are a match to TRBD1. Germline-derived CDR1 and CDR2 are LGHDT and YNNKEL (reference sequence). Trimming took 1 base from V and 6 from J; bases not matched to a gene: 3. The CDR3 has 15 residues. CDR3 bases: TGTGCCAGCAGCCAAGGGACAGGGGGTCGTCAGCCCCAGCATTTT. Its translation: CASSQGTGGRQPQHF.

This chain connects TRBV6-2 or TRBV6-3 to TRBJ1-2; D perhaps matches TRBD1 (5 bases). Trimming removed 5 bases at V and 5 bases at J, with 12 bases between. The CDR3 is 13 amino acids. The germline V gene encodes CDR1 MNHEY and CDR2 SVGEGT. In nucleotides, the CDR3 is TGTGCCAGCAGTCCAGGGCTGTTGTATGGCTACACCTTC. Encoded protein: CASSPGLLYGYTF.